One and the same sample provided the 30 T cell receptor beta chains below, sequenced in a study of blood T cell repertoires in COVID-19. Method: immunoSEQ multiplex PCR; TCRdb's copy keeps in-frame clones and lacks some. In the table there are 32,000 or so clones, about 90% of which are singletons. Material: peripheral blood. The receptor source for this set is a human donor in a cohort sampled during active COVID-19.

V is TRBV5-4 and J is TRBJ2-7; D is possibly TRBD2 (5 bases). Germline V gives CDR1 SGHNT, CDR2 YYREEE (reference sequence). The CDR3 contains 14 residues. The V end was cut by 0 bases, the J end by 4 bases, with 11 bases between. The DNA for the CDR3 is TGTGCCAGCAGCTTGGATCGGGGTTTATACGAGCAGTACTTC. Translation: CASSLDRGLYEQYF. The variable domain in full, with the rest retrieved from reference TRBV5-4 and TRBJ2-7, is ETGVTQSPTHLIKTRGQQVTLRCSSQSGHNTVSWYQQALGQGPQFIFQYYREEENGRGNFPPRFSGLQFPNYSSELNVNALELDDSALYLCASSLDRGLYEQYFGPGTRLTVT.

This clone has only one observation. The chain links TRBV4-1 to TRBJ2-1; TRBD1 might be the D (6 bases). The length of the CDR3 is 13 residues. CDR1 and CDR2 (germline): MGHRA, YSYEKL. V lost 0 bases and J lost 10, with 10 bases in between. CDR3 sequence reads: CASSQDGTFEQFF. Here the CDR3 DNA reads TGCGCCAGCAGCCAAGACGGGACATTCGAGCAGTTCTTC.

This clone was picked up a small number of times. The V and J genes are TRBV11-1 and TRBJ2-1; D gene unclear. CDR1 is SGHAT, CDR2 FQDESV, per germline (reference sequence). There are 13 residues in the CDR3. The V end was cut by 3 bases, the J end by 5 bases, with 8 bases between. CDR3 protein: CASSLGLNNEQFF. The CDR3 DNA follows: TGTGCCAGCAGCTTGGGCCTTAACAATGAGCAGTTCTTC. Together with reference TRBV11-1 and TRBJ2-1, the CDR3 gives the full variable domain: EAEVAQSPRYKITEKSQAVAFWCDPISGHATLYWYRQILGQGPELLVQFQDESVVDDSQLPKDRFSAERLKGVDSTLKIQPAELGDSAMYLCASSLGLNNEQFFGPGTRLTVL.

The V call is TRBV11-1, the J call TRBJ2-3; no definite D call. The CDR3 contains 13 residues. Germline CDR1 SGHAT, CDR2 FQDESV (reference sequence). V dropped 2 bases and J dropped 2 bases, with 5 bases sitting between them. The CDR3: CASSLSITDTQYF. The CDR3 nucleotides are TGTGCCAGCAGCTTATCAATCACAGATACGCAGTATTTT.

The rearrangement uses TRBV25-1 and TRBJ2-5; tentative D call: TRBD2 (5 bases). From germline, CDR1 is MGHDK and CDR2 SYGVNS. V was pared by 8 bases and J by 9 bases, with 19 bases between. There are 13 residues in the CDR3. CDR3 coding DNA: TGTGCCAGCGAAAGATCGGGCGGGCTGGCCCAGTACTTC. It encodes CASERSGGLAQYF.

V is TRBV27 and J is TRBJ2-7; possible D gene TRBD1, 5 bases. The CDR3 spans 15 residues. V was shortened by 8 bases and J by 3 bases, with 20 bases between the two germline ends. Germline CDR1 MNHEY, CDR2 SMNVEV (reference sequence). The CDR3 DNA follows: TGTGCCAGCGCCACCGGTGGGCAGGGATTCTACGAGCAGTACTTC. Its translation is CASATGGQGFYEQYF.

The rearrangement uses TRBV27 and TRBJ1-6; D unresolved. V dropped 5 bases and J dropped 9 bases, with 17 bases sitting between them. This CDR3 spans 15 amino acids. Germline V gene lookup returns CDR1 MNHEY and CDR2 SMNVEV (reference sequence). The chain's CDR3 is CASSQDFAVGSPLHF. As DNA, the CDR3 is TGTGCCAGCAGTCAGGATTTCGCCGTAGGTTCACCCCTCCACTTT.

This chain joins TRBV18 and TRBJ2-7, with a weak D call TRBD2 (6 bases). V lost 3 bases and J 7 bases, leaving 16 bases between the germline ends. Germline-derived CDR1 and CDR2 are KGHSH and LQKENI. This CDR3 contains 14 residues. CDR3: CASSPIAGTWEQYF. The CDR3 DNA sequence: TGTGCCAGCTCACCTATAGCCGGGACTTGGGAGCAGTACTTC.

The genes are TRBV25-1 and TRBJ2-2; D is possibly TRBD2 (6 bases). The CDR3 consists of 12 residues. Germline V gene lookup returns CDR1 MGHDK and CDR2 SYGVNS. Trimming pared 7 bases from V and 6 bases from J, leaving 9 bases between. As DNA, the CDR3 is TGTGCCAGCATAGCGGTCTCCGGGGAGCTGTTTTTT. It is translated as CASIAVSGELFF.

This rearrangement joins TRBV5-1 to TRBJ1-1, with TRBD1 identical over 7 bases. Germline V gene lookup returns CDR1 SGHRS and CDR2 YFSETQ. The J segment lost 9 bases and the V segment lost 4 bases, leaving 12 bases of the junction unmatched. The CDR3 runs 14 residues. The CDR3 spells CASSLTGSEHQAFF. CDR3 nucleotide sequence: TGCGCCAGCAGCCTGACAGGGTCCGAACACCAAGCTTTCTTT.

The chain joins TRBV7-9 to TRBJ2-7; tentatively, D is TRBD2 (5 bases). Deletions cut 4 bases from V and 2 bases from J, with 12 bases between. The CDR3 contains 14 residues. Germline CDR1 SEHNR, CDR2 FQNEAQ (reference sequence). DNA of the CDR3: TGTGCCAGCAGCTACTCCGGGAACCCCTACGAGCAGTACTTC. Translated: CASSYSGNPYEQYF.

The chain couples TRBV27 to TRBJ1-3; D is possibly TRBD1 (5 bases). The CDR3 consists of 14 residues. V lost 7 bases and J lost 0, with 10 bases in between. In germline, CDR1 is MNHEY, CDR2 SMNVEV (reference sequence). The CDR3 region is CASMRGVSGNTIYF. The CDR3 region has the DNA TGTGCCAGCATGCGGGGGGTCTCTGGAAACACCATATATTTT.

V gene TRBV6-1 combines with J gene TRBJ2-5; 10 positions agree with TRBD2. The CDR3 loop spans 16 amino acids. Trimming took 1 base from V and 5 from J; bases not matched to a gene: 7. Germline CDR1 reads MNHNS; CDR2 reads SASEGT. The CDR3 coding sequence is TGTGCCAGCAGTGAAGGCTCTAGCGGGGGATTGGAGACCCAGTACTTC. It specifies CASSEGSSGGLETQYF.

This chain uses TRBV9 with TRBJ1-6; 9 nucleotides line up with TRBD1. In germline, CDR1 is SGDLS, CDR2 YYNGEE. The CDR3 runs 15 residues. V was clipped by 4 bases and J by 11 bases; unmatched bases: 10. The CDR3 bases are TGTGCCAGCAGCCCTCGGACAGGGGCCTCTACACCCCTCCACTTT. Protein product: CASSPRTGASTPLHF.

The V gene is TRBV11-3, the J gene TRBJ1-3; D is uncertain. The ends were cut back, 6 bases at V and 0 bases at J, with 21 bases in the middle. The CDR3 has 18 amino acids. Germline loops: CDR1 SGHNT, CDR2 YENEEA. CDR3 bases: TGTGCCAGCAGGGTTCCACGGCGGGCATTCAACTCTGGAAACACCATATATTTT. Its translation: CASRVPRRAFNSGNTIYF.

This rearrangement joins TRBV5-6 to TRBJ2-7, with D possibly TRBD1 on 6 matching bases. The germline CDR1 and CDR2 sequences are SGHDT and YYEEEE. The CDR3 extends over 14 amino acids. Trimming left V 4 bases short and J 3 bases short, with 14 bases between. In DNA form, the CDR3 reads TGTGCCAGCAGCATAACAGGGAGATACTACGAGCAGTACTTC. Its translation is CASSITGRYYEQYF.

This chain connects TRBV11-2 to TRBJ2-1, with 8 bases fitting TRBD1. V lost 4 bases and J lost 9; bases outside the gene matches: 11. Germline V CDR1 and CDR2: SGHAT, FQNNGV. The CDR3 runs 15 residues. The CDR3 loop is CASSSRTGLGGEQFF. DNA for the CDR3: TGTGCCAGCAGCTCGCGGACAGGGTTAGGGGGTGAGCAGTTCTTC.

This clone was detected only once. This chain joins TRBV24-1 and TRBJ2-7, with TRBD1 matching over 8 bases. Trimming removed 8 bases from V and 2 bases from J; junction bases left unmatched: 13. The CDR3 sequence is 16 residues long. Germline assignment: CDR1 KGHDR and CDR2 SFDVKD. The CDR3 loop is CATISSGQGGPYEQYF. DNA of the CDR3: TGTGCCACCATTAGTTCCGGACAGGGTGGTCCCTACGAGCAGTACTTC.

This CDR3 is CASSYTRRGNEQFF. The CDR3 coding sequence is TGTGCCAGCAGTTACACACGGAGGGGCAATGAGCAGTTCTTC. The chain recombines TRBV6-5 with TRBJ2-1; weak D call: TRBD2 (6 bases). The germline gives CDR1 MNHEY, CDR2 SVGAGI. V was trimmed by 2 bases and J by 6 bases, leaving 11 bases between them. CDR3 size: 14 residues.

The rearrangement uses TRBV2 and TRBJ2-7; 7 nucleotides match TRBD1. Germline V gene sequence: CDR1 SNHLY, CDR2 FYNNEI. The CDR3 runs to 13 residues. Germline trimming cut 6 bases from V and 6 bases from J; bases unmatched to any gene: 8. CDR3 sequence (DNA): TGTGCCAGCAGGACAGGGTTTTCACCCGAGCAGTACTTC. It encodes CASRTGFSPEQYF.

The chain employs TRBV3-1 (or the pseudogene TRBV3-2) and TRBJ2-4; no firm D call. Germline V CDR1 and CDR2: LGHDT, YNNKEL (reference sequence). This CDR3 has 16 amino acids. The V and J ends lost 1 base and 3 bases respectively, with 13 bases between them. Written as DNA, the CDR3 is TGTGCCAGCAGCCAAGTTGGAAACACGGGCAAAAACATTCAGTACTTC. Translated, it gives CASSQVGNTGKNIQYF.

J is TRBJ2-5 and V is TRBV19; 9 bases match TRBD2. From germline, CDR1 is LNHDA and CDR2 SQIVND (reference sequence). This CDR3 has 18 amino acids. Germline trimming cut 0 bases from V and 4 bases from J; bases unmatched to any gene: 12. The CDR3 sequence is CASSIDLGLAGRVETQYF. The CDR3 DNA reads as TGTGCCAGTAGTATAGATCTAGGGCTAGCGGGACGGGTAGAGACCCAGTACTTC.

This clone was recorded only once. This rearrangement joins TRBV2 to TRBJ1-2; 10 bases line up with TRBD1. The J segment lost 5 bases and the V segment lost 6 bases, leaving 9 bases of the junction unmatched. The germline V gene encodes CDR1 SNHLY and CDR2 FYNNEI. This CDR3 is built from 15 residues. The CDR3 DNA reads TGTGCCAGCAGCCCGGACAGGGGGTCGCTTTATGGCTACACCTTC. It yields the protein CASSPDRGSLYGYTF.

This chain links TRBV6-6 with TRBJ2-7; TRBD2 aligns across 10 bases. V dropped 3 bases and J dropped 5; count of bases not matched to a gene: 4. The CDR3 spans 14 residues. The germline gives CDR1 MNHNY, CDR2 SVGAGI (reference sequence). The CDR3 loop reads CASSYPSGSNEQYF. CDR3 DNA: TGTGCCAGCAGTTATCCTAGCGGGAGCAACGAGCAGTACTTC.

This chain uses TRBV7-2 with TRBJ2-4; TRBD2 matches 9 bases. The germline CDR1 and CDR2 sequences are SGHTA and FQGNSA. V dropped 4 bases and J dropped 11; count of bases not matched to a gene: 12. The CDR3 is 15 residues long. The DNA of the CDR3 is TGTGCCAGCAGCTCGGTTGGCGGGGGGGCAGCGGTTCAGTACTTC. Its translation is CASSSVGGGAAVQYF. Based on the CDR3 plus reference TRBV7-2 and TRBJ2-4, the full variable domain is GAGVSQSPSNKVTEKGKDVELRCDPISGHTALYWYRQSLGQGLEFLIYFQGNSAPDKSGLPSDRFSAERTGGSVSTLTIQRTQQEDSAVYLCASSSVGGGAAVQYFGAGTRLSVL.

The V gene is TRBV5-4, the J gene TRBJ2-2; perhaps TRBD2 as D (6 bases). Trimming removed 3 bases from V and 0 bases from J, with 15 bases in between. The CDR3 runs to 17 residues. Germline lookup yields CDR1 SGHNT and CDR2 YYREEE (reference sequence). CDR3 region: CASSSQPGLTNTGELFF. CDR3 bases: TGTGCCAGCAGCTCCCAACCGGGACTCACGAACACCGGGGAGCTGTTTTTT.

V is TRBV19 and J is TRBJ2-7; 10 nucleotides agree with TRBD2. This CDR3 has 16 residues. Germline loops: CDR1 LNHDA, CDR2 SQIVND (reference sequence). Trimming at V came to 3 bases and at J to 4 bases, leaving 9 bases not matched to a gene. Here the CDR3 reads CASSISASGSRYEQYF. The CDR3 DNA is TGTGCCAGTAGTATTTCGGCTAGCGGGAGTCGTTACGAGCAGTACTTC. The full variable domain, completed using reference TRBV19 and TRBJ2-7, is DGGITQSPKYLFRKEGQNVTLSCEQNLNHDAMYWYRQDPGQGLRLIYYSQIVNDFQKGDIAEGYSVSREKKESFPLTVTSAQKNPTAFYLCASSISASGSRYEQYFGPGTRLTVT.

This chain joins TRBV15 and TRBJ2-3; TRBD2 is a possible D gene (6 bases). The CDR3 covers 16 residues. V shed 0 bases and J shed 6 bases, with 16 bases lying between them. CDR1 and CDR2 from the germline V gene are LNHNV and YYDKDF (reference sequence). CDR3 region: CATSRDASSAGDTQYF. CDR3 sequence (DNA): TGTGCCACCAGCAGAGACGCCTCCTCGGCGGGGGATACGCAGTATTTT.

J is TRBJ2-1 and V is TRBV10-3; 10 nucleotides align to TRBD2. The CDR3 contains 15 residues. J gave up 10 bases and V 3 bases, and 9 bases lay outside the gene matches. Germline V CDR1 and CDR2: ENHRY, SYGVKD. The CDR3 nucleotides are TGTGCCATCAGTGACGATAGCGGGGGGCCAGGAGAGCAGTTCTTC. The encoded protein is CAISDDSGGPGEQFF.

The chain links TRBV6-5 to TRBJ1-1; D remains ambiguous. Germline values: CDR1 MNHEY, CDR2 SVGAGI. The CDR3 contains 14 residues. V was cut by 2 bases and J by 3 bases, with 10 bases left in between. The CDR3: CASSYQPRDTEAFF. The CDR3 DNA reads as TGTGCCAGCAGTTACCAGCCCCGGGACACTGAAGCTTTCTTT.